This passage covers 11 T cell receptor beta chains from one sample sequenced in a study of beta chain features in type 1 diabetes. The study reverse transcribed the entire isolated RNA, so it sequenced expressed TCRB transcripts. Assay used: immunoSEQ multiplex PCR; TCRdb lists only in-frame clones, some missing. This sample carries about 150,000 clones, about 9.8% of them seen once, and the ten largest clones take approximately 2.2%. The specimen was central memory CD4+ T cells from blood. The receptor source for this set is a woman aged 18-29 years in good health.

The chain employs TRBV7-2 and TRBJ1-5, with 8 bases matching TRBD1. J gave up 1 base and V 6 bases, and 5 bases lay outside the gene matches. Germline V gene data show CDR1 as SGHTA and CDR2 as FQGNSA. The length of the CDR3 is 15 residues. CDR3 amino acids: CASSLQGGSNQPQHF. DNA of the CDR3: TGTGCCAGCAGTCTACAGGGGGGAAGCAATCAGCCCCAGCATTTT.

This clone occurred a few times. The rearrangement joins TRBV4-3 to TRBJ2-1, with 9 bases fitting TRBD1. The germline V gene encodes CDR1 LGHNA and CDR2 YSLEER. After removal of 0 bases from V and 4 bases from J, the junction contained 7 bases not matched to a gene. This CDR3 comprises 17 residues. The CDR3 DNA reads TGCGCCAGCAGCCAAGATTTGGGGACAGGGTTTTACAATGAGCAGTTCTTC. This translates into CASSQDLGTGFYNEQFF.

This clone has just a few counts. This sequence joins TRBV7-9 and TRBJ1-5; possibly TRBD1 for D (6 bases). The CDR3 is made up of 14 amino acids. Germline V gene data show CDR1 as SEHNR and CDR2 as FQNEAQ (reference sequence). V was cut by 4 bases and J by 5 bases, with 12 bases left in between. The CDR3 sequence: CASSYGQIDQPQHF. The CDR3 DNA reads TGTGCCAGCAGCTACGGACAGATTGATCAGCCCCAGCATTTT.

The chain joins TRBV5-4 to TRBJ2-2; D remains unclear. Trimming took 4 bases from V and 0 from J, leaving 13 bases between them. This CDR3 is 16 amino acids long. Germline V gene lookup returns CDR1 SGHNT and CDR2 YYREEE (reference sequence). In DNA, the CDR3 is TGTGCCAGCAGCGTAAGACACATGGCGAACACCGGGGAGCTGTTTTTT. Translation: CASSVRHMANTGELFF.

The J gene is TRBJ2-1, the V gene TRBV2; 8 bases align to TRBD2. The CDR3 is made up of 17 amino acids. The junction had 15 bases not matched to a gene; V was cut back by 7 bases and J by 4 bases. Germline CDR1 SNHLY, CDR2 FYNNEI. The CDR3 region is CASMGQVSGGGYNEQFF. CDR3 in DNA: TGTGCCAGCATGGGCCAGGTCAGCGGGGGAGGTTACAATGAGCAGTTCTTC.

This clone was counted a few times. V is TRBV7-2 and J is TRBJ1-5; 7 nucleotides line up with TRBD1. The CDR3 spans 16 residues. Germline V gene data show CDR1 as SGHTA and CDR2 as FQGNSA. After removal of 5 bases from V and 1 base from J, the junction contained 8 bases not matched to a gene. CDR3 residues: CASSVYGTASNQPQHF. CDR3 nucleotide sequence: TGTGCCAGCAGCGTATATGGGACAGCCAGCAATCAGCCCCAGCATTTT.

V usage is TRBV5-1 and J usage is TRBJ2-4, with 8 bases lining up with TRBD2. Germline CDR1 reads SGHRS; CDR2 reads YFSETQ. V lost 0 bases and J lost 2; bases outside the gene matches: 10. There are 18 residues in the CDR3. This CDR3 reads CASSLGRGAIRTKNIQYF. The CDR3 nucleotides read TGCGCCAGCAGCTTGGGGCGGGGGGCCATTCGAACCAAAAACATTCAGTACTTC.

The chain recombines TRBV5-1 with TRBJ1-2, with D unresolved. The ends were cut back, 6 bases at V and 3 bases at J, with 9 bases in the middle. The CDR3 is 12 residues long. Germline CDR1 SGHRS, CDR2 YFSETQ. The CDR3 nucleotides read TGCGCCAGCACACGGGAATACTATGGCTACACCTTC. This gives the protein CASTREYYGYTF.

This chain joins TRBV10-2 and TRBJ2-2; TRBD2 aligns across 10 bases. The CDR3 extends over 15 amino acids. V dropped 4 bases and J dropped 8; count of bases not matched to a gene: 7. Germline CDR1 and CDR2: WSHSY and SAAADI. The DNA for the CDR3 is TGCGCCAGCAGTGTGAGCCTAGCGGGAGTAGGGGAGCTGTTTTTT. Encoded protein: CASSVSLAGVGELFF.

The rearrangement links TRBV9 to TRBJ1-2; TRBD1 might be the D (5 bases). The CDR3 has 14 amino acids. The V and J ends lost 3 bases and 7 bases respectively, with 16 bases between them. CDR1 is SGDLS and CDR2 is YYNGEE in the germline V gene. CDR3 protein: CASSAGQANRGYTF. The CDR3 DNA sequence: TGTGCCAGCAGCGCAGGGCAAGCGAACCGTGGCTACACCTTC.

This chain connects TRBV5-1 to TRBJ2-7, with 10 bases that match TRBD2. Per the germline V gene, CDR1 is SGHRS and CDR2 is YFSETQ. The V gene end was trimmed by 6 bases and the J gene end by 3 bases; junction bases not matched to a gene: 9. This CDR3 has 15 amino acids. Here the CDR3 reads CASNPGVAGGYEQYF. The CDR3 nucleotides read TGCGCCAGCAACCCAGGGGTAGCGGGGGGCTACGAGCAGTACTTC.